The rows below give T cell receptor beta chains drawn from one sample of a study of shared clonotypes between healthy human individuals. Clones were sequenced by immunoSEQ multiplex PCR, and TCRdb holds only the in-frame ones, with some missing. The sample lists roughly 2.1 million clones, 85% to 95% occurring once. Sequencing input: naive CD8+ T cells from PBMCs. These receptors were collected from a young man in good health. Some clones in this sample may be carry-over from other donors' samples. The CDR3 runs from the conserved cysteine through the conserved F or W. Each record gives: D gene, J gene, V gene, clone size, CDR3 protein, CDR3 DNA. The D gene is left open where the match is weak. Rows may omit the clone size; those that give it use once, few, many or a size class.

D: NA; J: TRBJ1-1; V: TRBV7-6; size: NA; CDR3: CASSSGRDTEAFF; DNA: TGTGCCAGCAGCTCGGGACGGGACACTGAAGCTTTCTTT
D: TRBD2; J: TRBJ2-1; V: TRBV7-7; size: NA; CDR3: CASSRHLAGDNEQFF; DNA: TGTGCCAGCAGCCGCCATCTAGCGGGGGACAATGAGCAGTTCTTC
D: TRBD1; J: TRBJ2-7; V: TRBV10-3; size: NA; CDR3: CAISEPRQGGYEQYF; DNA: TGTGCCATCAGTGAGCCCCGACAGGGGGGTTACGAGCAGTACTTC
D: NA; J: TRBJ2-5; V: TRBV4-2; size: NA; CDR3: CASSQNPGVETQYF; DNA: TGTGCCAGCAGCCAAAACCCGGGGGTTGAGACCCAGTACTTC
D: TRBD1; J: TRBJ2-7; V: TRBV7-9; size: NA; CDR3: CASSLGQGTHYEQYF; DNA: TGTGCCAGCAGCTTAGGACAGGGTACTCACTACGAGCAGTACTTC
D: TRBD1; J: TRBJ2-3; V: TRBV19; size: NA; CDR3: CATEPGGRYTDTQYF; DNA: TGTGCCACCGAACCAGGGGGAAGGTACACAGATACGCAGTATTTT
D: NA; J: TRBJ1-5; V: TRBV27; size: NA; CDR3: CASTPSHSNQPQHF; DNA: TGTGCCAGCACTCCCAGCCATAGCAATCAGCCCCAGCATTTT
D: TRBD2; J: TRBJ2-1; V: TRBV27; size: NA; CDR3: CASSAPLSGRAGVHEQFF; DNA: TGTGCCAGCAGCGCCCCATTGAGCGGGAGGGCGGGGGTCCATGAGCAGTTCTTC
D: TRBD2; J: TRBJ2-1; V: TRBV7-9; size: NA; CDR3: CASSSLLAGEQNEQFF; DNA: TGTGCCAGCAGCTCCCTACTAGCGGGAGAACAAAATGAGCAGTTCTTC
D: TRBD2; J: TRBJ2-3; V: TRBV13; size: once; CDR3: CASSLGLAEATDTQYF; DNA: TGTGCCAGCAGCTTAGGCCTAGCGGAAGCCACAGATACGCAGTATTTT
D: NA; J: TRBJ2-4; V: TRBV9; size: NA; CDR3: CASSVGGGLAKNIQYF; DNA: TGTGCCAGCAGCGTAGGAGGGGGGCTGGCCAAAAACATTCAGTACTTC
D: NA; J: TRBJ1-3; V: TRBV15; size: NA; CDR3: CATSRDPPGSEGDISGNTIYF; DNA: TGTGCCACCAGCAGAGACCCCCCGGGAAGTGAGGGGGACATCTCTGGAAACACCATATATTTT
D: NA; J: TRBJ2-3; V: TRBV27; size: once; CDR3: CASSRAADTQYF; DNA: TGTGCCAGCAGCCGGGCGGCAGATACGCAGTATTTT
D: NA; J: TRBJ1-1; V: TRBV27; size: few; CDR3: CASGDTEAFF; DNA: TGTGCCAGCGGGGATACTGAAGCTTTCTTT
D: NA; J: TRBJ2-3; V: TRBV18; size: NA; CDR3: CASSHLTAGIGPDTQYF; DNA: TGTGCCAGCTCTCATCTAACCGCCGGGATCGGTCCAGATACGCAGTATTTT
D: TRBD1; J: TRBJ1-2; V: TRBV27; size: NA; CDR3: CASSIRDRGSGYTF; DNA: TGTGCCAGCAGTATTAGGGACAGGGGTAGCGGCTACACCTTC
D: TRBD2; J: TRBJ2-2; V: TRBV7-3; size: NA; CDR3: CASSPRTGTSGRAFTGELFF; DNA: TGTGCCAGCAGCCCACGGACAGGGACTAGCGGGAGGGCCTTCACCGGGGAGCTGTTTTTT
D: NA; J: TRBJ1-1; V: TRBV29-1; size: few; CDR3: CSVMLLEAFF; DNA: TGCAGCGTGATGCTCTTGGAAGCTTTCTTT
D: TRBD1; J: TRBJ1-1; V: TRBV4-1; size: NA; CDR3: CASRHGQGSSTEAFF; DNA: TGCGCCAGCAGGCACGGACAGGGTTCGAGCACTGAAGCTTTCTTT
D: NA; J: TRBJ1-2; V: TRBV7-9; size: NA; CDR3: CASSSPDRSYGYTF; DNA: TGTGCCAGCAGCTCACCGGACAGATCCTATGGCTACACCTTC
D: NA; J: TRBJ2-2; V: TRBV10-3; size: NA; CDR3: CAISLATNTGELFF; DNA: TGTGCCATCAGTCTCGCGACGAACACCGGGGAGCTGTTTTTT
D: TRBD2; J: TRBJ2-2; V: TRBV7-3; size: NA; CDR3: CASSLLEREGTGELFF; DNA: TGTGCCAGCAGCTTACTCGAGCGGGAGGGAACCGGGGAGCTGTTTTTT
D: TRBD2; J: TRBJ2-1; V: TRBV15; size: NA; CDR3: CATSRELADSYNEQFF; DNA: TGTGCCACCAGCAGAGAACTAGCGGACTCCTACAATGAGCAGTTCTTC
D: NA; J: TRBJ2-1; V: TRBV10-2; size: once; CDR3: CASSGTKTGRSYNEQFF; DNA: TGCGCCAGCAGTGGGACTAAGACAGGTCGCTCCTACAATGAGCAGTTCTTC
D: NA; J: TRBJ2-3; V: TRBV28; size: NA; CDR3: CASSFLERTDTQYF; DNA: TGTGCCAGCAGTTTCCTAGAGCGCACAGATACGCAGTATTTT
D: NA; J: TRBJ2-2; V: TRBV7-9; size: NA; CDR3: CASSDPNTGELFF; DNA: TGTGCCAGCAGCGATCCTAACACCGGGGAGCTGTTTTTT
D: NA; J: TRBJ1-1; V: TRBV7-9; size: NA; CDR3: CASSSKQGITEAFF; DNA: TGTGCCAGCAGCTCCAAGCAGGGAATCACTGAAGCTTTCTTT
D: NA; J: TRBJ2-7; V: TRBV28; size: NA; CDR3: CASTLTRGEQYF; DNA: TGTGCCAGCACCTTGACTAGAGGCGAGCAGTACTTC
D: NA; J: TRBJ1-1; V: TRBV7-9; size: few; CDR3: CASSLTGRGTEAFF; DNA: TGTGCCAGCAGCTTGACAGGCCGGGGCACTGAAGCTTTCTTT